This T cell receptor beta chain was documented in a study of blood T cell repertoires in COVID-19 (dated by TCRdb to 2020 to 2021). Regarding the research as a whole: Samples covering the acute and convalescent phases of COVID-19 were provided by collaborators in the United States, Italy and Spain. Deeply sampled blood TCRbeta repertoires from subjects exposed to, actively infected with, or recovered from COVID-19 were included in the dataset. The repertoires were released in a freely available public database meant as a resource for research on the immune response to SARS-CoV-2. HLA class I and class II types, where available, came from metadata supplied by the sample provider rather than from assay-based typing. Sample metadata almost always included a de-identified subject ID, COVID-19 status, age in years and sex. The samples were drawn from the first 160 participants of the ongoing ImmuneRACE study and from roughly 1,300 subjects provided by 6 global collaborators. The prospective study material was composed of cDNA or gDNA derived from T cells, B-cell-depleted T cells, or PBMCs. The paper's findings and limits, for the study overall: The quantity of clinical and demographic metadata differed by source and by participant and was supplied without curation.

In the case of this clone: Its antigen has not been determined. Per-base qualities were not stored, and no clone one base away is much larger.

TCRbeta CDR3 regions were amplified from genomic DNA using the immunoSEQ Assay, a bias-controlled multiplex PCR. As for the authors' bioinformatics: The number of nucleated cells in each sample was estimated from the amplification of reference gene primers within the assay. Sequence reads were collapsed and filtered to measure the absolute abundance of every unique TCRbeta CDR3 rearrangement. For each sample, productive Simpson clonality was calculated as the square root of Simpson's diversity index across productive rearrangements. TCRdb stores this immuneACCESS table with in-frame sequences only. Part of the clones is absent; in the studies checked, under half of the shortfall reflects unresolved V genes, and no reason is known for the rest. That table is the source of V, J and clone size, and D and trimming were worked out from the DNA. Present in this sample are fewer than 350,000 clones, about nine tenths of which were seen just once. Jointly, the top ten make up approximately 12% of the sample.

The germline V gene supplies CDR1 SNHLY and CDR2 FYNNEI. Trimming costs V 8 bases and J 1 base, and their ends lie 11 bases apart. The cysteine opens and the phenylalanine closes a CDR3 of 13 amino acids. CDR3 DNA only is kept here, 39 bases in frame from base 1. In Seattle, one collaborating source enrolled patients while the infection was active and tracked those patients longitudinally over the course of disease. The collaborating institutions used their own protocols to collect whole blood in K2EDTA tubes. For TCRbeta analysis, collaborator samples were shipped as frozen whole blood, as isolated PBMCs, or as DNA extracted from either sample type.

This clonotype originated in a woman aged 25 to 39 with COVID-19, enrolled during active disease. The sequence joins TRBV2 to TRBJ1-1; possibly the D gene is TRBD1, per 6 matching bases. Sequencing used peripheral blood. The nucleotide sequence is TGTGCCAGCCGACAACAGGGGAACACTGAAGCTTTCTTT. It codes for CASRQQGNTEAFF. The reference TRBV2 and TRBJ1-1 proteins fill in what lies around the CDR3, so the full variable domain reads EPEVTQTPSHQVTQMGQEVILRCVPISNHLYFYWYRQILGQKVEFLVSFYNNEISEKSEIFDDQFSVERPDGSNFTLKIRSTKLEDSAMYFCASRQQGNTEAFFGQGTRLTVV.